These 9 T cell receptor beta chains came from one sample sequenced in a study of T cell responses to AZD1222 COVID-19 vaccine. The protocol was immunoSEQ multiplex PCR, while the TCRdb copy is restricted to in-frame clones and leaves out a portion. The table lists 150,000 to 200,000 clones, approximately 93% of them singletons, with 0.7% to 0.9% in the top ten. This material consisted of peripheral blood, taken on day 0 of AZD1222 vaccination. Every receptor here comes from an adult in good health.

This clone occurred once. The chain's CDR3 is CASSDHWTGGGTQYF. The CDR3 DNA reads as TGTGCCAGCAGTGATCATTGGACAGGGGGCGGGACCCAGTACTTC. This chain links TRBV6-1 with TRBJ2-5, with 11 nucleotides matching TRBD1. J lost 7 bases, V lost 3 bases, and 7 bases had no gene match. This CDR3 is 15 amino acids long. Per the germline V gene, CDR1 is MNHNS and CDR2 is SASEGT.

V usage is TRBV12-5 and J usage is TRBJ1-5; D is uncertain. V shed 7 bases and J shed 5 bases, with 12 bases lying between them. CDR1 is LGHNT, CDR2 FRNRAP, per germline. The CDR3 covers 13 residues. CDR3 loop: CASVTRSYQPQHF. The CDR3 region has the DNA TGTGCTAGTGTCACCCGGAGCTATCAGCCCCAGCATTTT. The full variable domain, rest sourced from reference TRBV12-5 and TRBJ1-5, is DARVTQTPRHKVTEMGQEVTMRCQPILGHNTVFWYRQTMMQGLELLAYFRNRAPLDDSGMPKDRFSAEMPDATLATLKIQPSEPRDSAVYFCASVTRSYQPQHFGDGTRLSIL.

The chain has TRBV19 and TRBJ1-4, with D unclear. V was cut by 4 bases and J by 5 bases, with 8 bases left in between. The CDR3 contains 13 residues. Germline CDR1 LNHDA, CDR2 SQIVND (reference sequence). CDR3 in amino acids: CASSKNRNEKLFF. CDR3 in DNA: TGTGCCAGTAGTAAAAACAGAAATGAAAAACTGTTTTTT.

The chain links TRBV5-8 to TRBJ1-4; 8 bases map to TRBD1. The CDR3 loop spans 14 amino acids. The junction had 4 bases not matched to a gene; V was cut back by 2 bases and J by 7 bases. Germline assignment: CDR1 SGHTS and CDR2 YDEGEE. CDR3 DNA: TGTGCCAGCAGCTTCGGACAGGGAGGTGAAAAACTGTTTTTT. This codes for CASSFGQGGEKLFF.

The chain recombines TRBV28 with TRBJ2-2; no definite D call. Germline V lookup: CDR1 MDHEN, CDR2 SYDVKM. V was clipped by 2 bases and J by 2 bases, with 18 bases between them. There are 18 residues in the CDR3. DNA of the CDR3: TGTGCCAGCAGTTTAGGGTGGTTGAGTTCCGCTAACACCGGGGAGCTGTTTTTT. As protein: CASSLGWLSSANTGELFF.

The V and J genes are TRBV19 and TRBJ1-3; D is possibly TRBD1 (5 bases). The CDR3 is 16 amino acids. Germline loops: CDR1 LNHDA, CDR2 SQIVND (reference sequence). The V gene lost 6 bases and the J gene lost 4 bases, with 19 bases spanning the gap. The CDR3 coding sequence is TGTGCCAGTAGCCCGCTGTGGGACCCGCGGGGAAACACCATATATTTT. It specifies CASSPLWDPRGNTIYF. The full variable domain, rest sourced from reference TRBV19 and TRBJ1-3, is DGGITQSPKYLFRKEGQNVTLSCEQNLNHDAMYWYRQDPGQGLRLIYYSQIVNDFQKGDIAEGYSVSREKKESFPLTVTSAQKNPTAFYLCASSPLWDPRGNTIYFGEGSWLTVV.

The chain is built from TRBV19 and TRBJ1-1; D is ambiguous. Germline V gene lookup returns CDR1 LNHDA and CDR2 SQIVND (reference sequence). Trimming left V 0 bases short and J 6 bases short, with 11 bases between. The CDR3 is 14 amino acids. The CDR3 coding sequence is TGTGCCAGTAGTATAGAGGGGTCGATAGCTGAAGCTTTCTTT. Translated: CASSIEGSIAEAFF.

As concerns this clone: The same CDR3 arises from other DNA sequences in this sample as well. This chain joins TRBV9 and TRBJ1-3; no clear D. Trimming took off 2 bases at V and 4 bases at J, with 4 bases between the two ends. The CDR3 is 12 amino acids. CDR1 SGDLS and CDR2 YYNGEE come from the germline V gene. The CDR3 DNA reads TGTGCCAGCAGCGTGGAAGGAAACACCATATATTTT. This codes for CASSVEGNTIYF.

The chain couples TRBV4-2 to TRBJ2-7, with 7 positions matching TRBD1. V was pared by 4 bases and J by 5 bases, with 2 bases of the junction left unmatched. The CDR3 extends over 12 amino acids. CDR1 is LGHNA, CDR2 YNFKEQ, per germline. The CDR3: CASSPGTDEQYF. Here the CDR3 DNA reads TGTGCCAGCAGCCCCGGGACAGACGAGCAGTACTTC.